This T cell receptor beta chain appears in the sequencing data of a study of cytotoxic CD8 clonotypes in ibrutinib-treated CLL. Background on the study: Partial response was seen in approximately 24 patients and complete response in 2; after median roughly 66 months, approximately 15 stayed remitted, about 12 progressed. Productive templates averaged about 230,000 per sample, and productive rearrangements 85,000 to 95,000. Broader study findings: Circulating CD8+ T-cell counts were tracked by baseline clonality, which exceeded that of age-matched healthy donors. Public clonotypes occurred uncommonly; on treatment, they contracted or remained stable.

TCRdb's table, derived via immunoSEQ multiplex PCR, lists solely in-frame clones and lacks some. The sample yields roughly 200,000 clones, nearly 80% seen once. In the case of this clone: Its antigen remains unidentified.

With V trimmed by 1 base and J by 6 bases, 18 bases remained unmatched. The CDR3 is 18 amino acids. Germline V gene data show CDR1 as LGHNA and CDR2 as YNFKEQ. The material sequenced was PBMCs, taken after 12 months of ibrutinib treatment. The source is a human donor with chronic lymphocytic leukemia. This chain uses TRBV4-2 with TRBJ2-7; 7 bases line up with TRBD2. The CDR3 nucleotides are TGTGCCAGCAGCCAAGGCTTTTGGTCGGGGGAGGGCTTCATCGAGCAGTACTTC. Residues: CASSQGFWSGEGFIEQYF.